This paragraph covers one TCR beta chain sequence. Its cognate antigen is unknown. The data were obtained in a study of lymphopenia after photon versus proton radiotherapy. Study findings and constraints: Under photons, naive T cells and diversity fell while effector/memory populations rose. After the lymphocyte nadir, photon-treated repertoires showed oligoclonal expansion, especially of CD8+ Temra cells. Larger post-nadir TCR diversity loss correlated inversely with survival in deceased patients.

Method: immunoSEQ multiplex PCR; TCRdb's copy keeps in-frame clones and lacks some. Of 50,000 or so clones in the sample, more than 85% are singletons; the top ten hold roughly 18%. Germline-derived CDR1 and CDR2 are LNHDA and SQIVND (reference sequence). V lost 7 bases, J lost 5 bases, and 17 bases lay in between. This CDR3 region has 14 residues. Sequencing was performed on peripheral blood, taken from a patient treated with photon-based radiotherapy. The sequence was obtained from a woman aged 35 to 49 with cholangiocarcinoma. This chain links TRBV19 with TRBJ1-2; D perhaps matches TRBD1 (5 bases). CDR3 sequence (DNA): TGTGCCAGTATCCCCGGGGGGAAAGCGTATGGCTACACCTTC. Its protein is CASIPGGKAYGYTF. The variable domain in full, completed from reference TRBV19 and TRBJ1-2, reads DGGITQSPKYLFRKEGQNVTLSCEQNLNHDAMYWYRQDPGQGLRLIYYSQIVNDFQKGDIAEGYSVSREKKESFPLTVTSAQKNPTAFYLCASIPGGKAYGYTFGSGTRLTVV.